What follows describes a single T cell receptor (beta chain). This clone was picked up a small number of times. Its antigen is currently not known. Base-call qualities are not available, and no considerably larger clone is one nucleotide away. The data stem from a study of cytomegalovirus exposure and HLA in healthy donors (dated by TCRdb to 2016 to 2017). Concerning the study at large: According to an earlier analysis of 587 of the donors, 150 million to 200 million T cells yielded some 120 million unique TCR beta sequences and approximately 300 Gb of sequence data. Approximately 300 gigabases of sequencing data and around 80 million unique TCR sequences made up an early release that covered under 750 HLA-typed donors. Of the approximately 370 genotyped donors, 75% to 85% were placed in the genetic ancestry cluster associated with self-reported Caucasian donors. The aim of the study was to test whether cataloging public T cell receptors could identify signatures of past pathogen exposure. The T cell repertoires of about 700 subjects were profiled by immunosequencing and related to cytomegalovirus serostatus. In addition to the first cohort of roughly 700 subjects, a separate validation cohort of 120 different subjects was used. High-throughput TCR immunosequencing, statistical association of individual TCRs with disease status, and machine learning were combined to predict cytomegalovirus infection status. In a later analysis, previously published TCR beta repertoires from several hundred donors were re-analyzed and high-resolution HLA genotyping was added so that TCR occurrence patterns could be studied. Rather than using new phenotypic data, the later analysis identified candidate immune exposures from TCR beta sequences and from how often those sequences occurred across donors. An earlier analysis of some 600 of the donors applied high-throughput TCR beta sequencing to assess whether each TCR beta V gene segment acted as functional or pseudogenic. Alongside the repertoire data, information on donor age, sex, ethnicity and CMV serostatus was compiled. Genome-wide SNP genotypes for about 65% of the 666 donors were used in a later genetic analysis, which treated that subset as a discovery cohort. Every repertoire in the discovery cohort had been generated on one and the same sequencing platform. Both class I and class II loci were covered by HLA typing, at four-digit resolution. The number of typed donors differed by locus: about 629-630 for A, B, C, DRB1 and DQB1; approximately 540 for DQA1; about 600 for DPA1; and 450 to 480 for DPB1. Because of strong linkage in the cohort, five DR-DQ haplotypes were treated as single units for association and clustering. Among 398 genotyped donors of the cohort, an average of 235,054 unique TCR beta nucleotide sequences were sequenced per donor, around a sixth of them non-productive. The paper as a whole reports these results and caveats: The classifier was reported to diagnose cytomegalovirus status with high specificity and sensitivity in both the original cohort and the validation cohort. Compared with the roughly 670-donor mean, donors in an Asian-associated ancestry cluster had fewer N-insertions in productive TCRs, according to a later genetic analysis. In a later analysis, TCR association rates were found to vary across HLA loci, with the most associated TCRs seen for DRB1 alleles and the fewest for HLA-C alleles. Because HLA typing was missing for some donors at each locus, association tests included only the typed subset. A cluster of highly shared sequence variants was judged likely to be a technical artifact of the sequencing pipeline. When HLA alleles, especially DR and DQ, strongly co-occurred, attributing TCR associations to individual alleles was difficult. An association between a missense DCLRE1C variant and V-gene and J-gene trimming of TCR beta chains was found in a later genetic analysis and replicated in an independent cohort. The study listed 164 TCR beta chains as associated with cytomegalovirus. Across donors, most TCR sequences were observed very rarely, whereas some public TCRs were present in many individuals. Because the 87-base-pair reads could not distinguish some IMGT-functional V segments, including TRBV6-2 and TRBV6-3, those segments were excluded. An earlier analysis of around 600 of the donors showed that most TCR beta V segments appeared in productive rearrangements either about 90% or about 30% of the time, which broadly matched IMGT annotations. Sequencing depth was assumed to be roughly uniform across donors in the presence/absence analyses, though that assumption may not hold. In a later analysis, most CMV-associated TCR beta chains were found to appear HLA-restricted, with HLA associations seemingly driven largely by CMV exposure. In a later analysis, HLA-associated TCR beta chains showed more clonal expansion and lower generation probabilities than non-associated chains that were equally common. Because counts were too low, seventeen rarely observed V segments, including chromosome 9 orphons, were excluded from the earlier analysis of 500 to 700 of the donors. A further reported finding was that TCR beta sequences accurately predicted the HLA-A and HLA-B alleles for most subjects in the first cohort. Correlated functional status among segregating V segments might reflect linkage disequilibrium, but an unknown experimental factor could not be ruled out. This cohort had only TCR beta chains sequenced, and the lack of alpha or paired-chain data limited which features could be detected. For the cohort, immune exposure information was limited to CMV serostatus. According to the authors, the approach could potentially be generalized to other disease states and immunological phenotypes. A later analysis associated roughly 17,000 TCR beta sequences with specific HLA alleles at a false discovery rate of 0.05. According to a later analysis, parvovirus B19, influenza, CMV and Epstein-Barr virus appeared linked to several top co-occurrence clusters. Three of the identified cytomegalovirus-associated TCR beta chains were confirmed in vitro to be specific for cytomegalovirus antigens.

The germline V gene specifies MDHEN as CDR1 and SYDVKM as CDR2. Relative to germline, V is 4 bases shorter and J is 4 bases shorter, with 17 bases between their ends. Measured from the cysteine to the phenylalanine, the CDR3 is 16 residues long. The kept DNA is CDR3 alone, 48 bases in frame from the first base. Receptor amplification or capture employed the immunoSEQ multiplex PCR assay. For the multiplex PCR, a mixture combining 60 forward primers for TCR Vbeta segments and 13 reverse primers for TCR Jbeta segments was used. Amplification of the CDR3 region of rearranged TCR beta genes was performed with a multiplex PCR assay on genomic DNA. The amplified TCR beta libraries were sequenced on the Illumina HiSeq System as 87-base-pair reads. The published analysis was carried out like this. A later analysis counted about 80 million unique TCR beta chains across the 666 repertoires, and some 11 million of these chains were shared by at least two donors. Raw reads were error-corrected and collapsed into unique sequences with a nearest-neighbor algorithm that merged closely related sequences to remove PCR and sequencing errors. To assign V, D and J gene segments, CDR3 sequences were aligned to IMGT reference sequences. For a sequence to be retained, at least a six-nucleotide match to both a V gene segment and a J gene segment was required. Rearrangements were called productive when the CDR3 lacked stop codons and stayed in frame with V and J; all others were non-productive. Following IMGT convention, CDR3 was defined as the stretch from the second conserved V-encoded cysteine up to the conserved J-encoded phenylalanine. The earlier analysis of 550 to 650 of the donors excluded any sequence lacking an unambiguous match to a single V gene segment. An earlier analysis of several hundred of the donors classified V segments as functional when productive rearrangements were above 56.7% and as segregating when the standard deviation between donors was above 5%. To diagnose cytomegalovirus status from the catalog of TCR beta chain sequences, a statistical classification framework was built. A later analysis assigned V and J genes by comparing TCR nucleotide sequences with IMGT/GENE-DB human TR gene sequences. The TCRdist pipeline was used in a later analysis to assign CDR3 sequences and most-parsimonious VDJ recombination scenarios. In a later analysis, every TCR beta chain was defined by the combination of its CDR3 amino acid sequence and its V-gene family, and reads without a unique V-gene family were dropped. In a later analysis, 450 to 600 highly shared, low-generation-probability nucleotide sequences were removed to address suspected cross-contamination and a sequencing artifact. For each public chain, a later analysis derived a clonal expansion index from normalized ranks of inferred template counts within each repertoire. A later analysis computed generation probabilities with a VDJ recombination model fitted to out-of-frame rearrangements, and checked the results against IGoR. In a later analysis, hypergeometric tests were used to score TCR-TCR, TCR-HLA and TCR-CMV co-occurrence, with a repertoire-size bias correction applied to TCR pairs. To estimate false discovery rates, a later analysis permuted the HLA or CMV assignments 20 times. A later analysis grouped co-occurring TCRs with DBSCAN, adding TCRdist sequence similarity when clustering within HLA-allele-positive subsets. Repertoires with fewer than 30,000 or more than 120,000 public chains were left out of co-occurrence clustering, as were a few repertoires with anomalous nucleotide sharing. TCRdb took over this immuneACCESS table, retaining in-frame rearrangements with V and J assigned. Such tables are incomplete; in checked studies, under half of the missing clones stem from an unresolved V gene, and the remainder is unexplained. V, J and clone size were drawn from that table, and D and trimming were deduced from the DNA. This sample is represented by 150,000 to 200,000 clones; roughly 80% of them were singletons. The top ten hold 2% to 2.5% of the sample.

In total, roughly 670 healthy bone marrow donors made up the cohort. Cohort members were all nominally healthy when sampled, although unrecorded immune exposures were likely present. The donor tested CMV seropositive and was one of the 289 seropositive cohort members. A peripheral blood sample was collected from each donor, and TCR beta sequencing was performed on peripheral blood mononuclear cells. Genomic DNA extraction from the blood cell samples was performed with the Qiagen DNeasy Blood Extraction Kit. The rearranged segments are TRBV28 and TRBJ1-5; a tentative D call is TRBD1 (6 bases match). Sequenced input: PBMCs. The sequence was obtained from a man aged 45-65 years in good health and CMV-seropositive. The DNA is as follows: TGTGCCAGCAGTTCTATTCTGTCAGGGGAAAATCAGCCCCAGCATTTT. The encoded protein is CASSSILSGENQPQHF.